Shown below are 25 T cell receptor beta chains from a single sample sequenced in a study of cytomegalovirus exposure and HLA in healthy donors. The assay was immunoSEQ multiplex PCR, and TCRdb's table has in-frame clones only and misses some. This table has roughly 150,000 clones, 85% to 95% appearing once. Sequenced material: PBMCs. The receptors shown here come from a man between 18 and 35 years old in good health and CMV-seropositive.

The chain links TRBV2 to TRBJ1-2; 8 nucleotides line up with TRBD1. The germline gives CDR1 SNHLY, CDR2 FYNNEI. The trim removed 4 bases at V and 5 bases at J, leaving 9 bases unmatched. The CDR3 consists of 15 residues. The CDR3, as DNA: TGTGCCAGCAGTGTCATAAAGACAGGGGAATATGGCTACACCTTC. This encodes CASSVIKTGEYGYTF. Full variable domain (missing parts from reference TRBV2 and TRBJ1-2): EPEVTQTPSHQVTQMGQEVILRCVPISNHLYFYWYRQILGQKVEFLVSFYNNEISEKSEIFDDQFSVERPDGSNFTLKIRSTKLEDSAMYFCASSVIKTGEYGYTFGSGTRLTVV.

V usage is TRBV2 and J usage is TRBJ2-1; 9 nucleotides line up with TRBD2. J gave up 9 bases and V 5 bases, and 8 bases lay outside the gene matches. Germline V gives CDR1 SNHLY, CDR2 FYNNEI. The CDR3 is made up of 14 amino acids. CDR3 loop: CASSSGTSYREQFF. The CDR3 region has the DNA TGTGCCAGCAGTTCCGGGACTAGCTACCGTGAGCAGTTCTTC.

The rearrangement links TRBV9 to TRBJ2-1; maybe TRBD2 (5 bases). The V end was cut by 3 bases, the J end by 4 bases, with 8 bases between. The CDR3 runs 13 residues. Germline-derived CDR1 and CDR2 are SGDLS and YYNGEE. The DNA for the CDR3 is TGTGCCAGCAGCGGTACTAGGTACAATGAGCAGTTCTTC. It encodes CASSGTRYNEQFF.

The chain combines TRBV28 with TRBJ1-3, with 10 bases identical to TRBD1. CDR1 is MDHEN and CDR2 is SYDVKM in the germline V gene. Germline trimming cut 5 bases from V and 1 base from J; bases unmatched to any gene: 11. The CDR3 spans 18 residues. CDR3 sequence: CASSPGGDRGRSGNTIYF. The CDR3 DNA is TGTGCCAGCAGTCCCGGCGGGGACAGGGGTCGGTCTGGAAACACCATATATTTT.

This sequence joins TRBV5-1 and TRBJ2-7, with D tentatively TRBD1 (6 bases). Per the germline V gene, CDR1 is SGHRS and CDR2 is YFSETQ. V was clipped by 0 bases and J by 2 bases, with 9 bases between them. CDR3 size: 14 residues. The CDR3 sequence is CASSLEGTTYEQYF. As DNA, the CDR3 is TGCGCCAGCAGCTTGGAAGGGACAACCTACGAGCAGTACTTC.

This clone was observed a few times. The chain combines TRBV2 with TRBJ1-5, with TRBD1 matching over 8 bases. The CDR3 sequence is 14 residues long. CDR1 is SNHLY and CDR2 is FYNNEI in the germline V gene. J lost 4 bases, V lost 6 bases, and 5 bases had no gene match. The CDR3 loop reads CASSNTGGNQPQHF. The CDR3 coding sequence is TGTGCCAGCAGCAACACAGGGGGGAATCAGCCCCAGCATTTT. The whole variable domain, filled in from reference TRBV2 and TRBJ1-5, reads EPEVTQTPSHQVTQMGQEVILRCVPISNHLYFYWYRQILGQKVEFLVSFYNNEISEKSEIFDDQFSVERPDGSNFTLKIRSTKLEDSAMYFCASSNTGGNQPQHFGDGTRLSIL.

The chain has TRBV4-2 and TRBJ2-1, with D possibly TRBD1 on 6 matching bases. Germline CDR1 reads LGHNA; CDR2 reads YNFKEQ. Deletions cut 4 bases from V and 9 bases from J, with 22 bases between. The CDR3 has 16 residues. CDR3 residues: CASSRGRGSGGGEQFF. CDR3 sequence (DNA): TGTGCCAGCAGCCGAGGACGAGGAAGTGGGGGCGGTGAGCAGTTCTTC.

The rearrangement uses TRBV7-2 and TRBJ2-3, with 7 bases identical to TRBD2. The junction had 5 bases not matched to a gene; V was cut back by 0 bases and J by 5 bases. CDR1 and CDR2 from the germline V gene are SGHTA and FQGNSA. The CDR3 extends over 15 amino acids. CDR3 sequence reads: CASSLAGGPGDTQYF. CDR3 bases: TGTGCCAGCAGCTTAGCGGGAGGGCCGGGAGATACGCAGTATTTT.

This rearrangement joins TRBV5-1 to TRBJ2-3, with TRBD2 matching 8 bases. This CDR3 has 15 residues. Trimming at V came to 3 bases and at J to 0 bases, leaving 3 bases not matched to a gene. Germline V gene lookup returns CDR1 SGHRS and CDR2 YFSETQ. The CDR3 sequence is CASSYSSGSTDTQYF. The DNA for the CDR3 is TGCGCCAGCAGCTACTCTAGCGGGAGCACAGATACGCAGTATTTT. The entire variable domain, with the rest obtained from reference TRBV5-1 and TRBJ2-3, is as follows: KAGVTQTPRYLIKTRGQQVTLSCSPISGHRSVSWYQQTPGQGLQFLFEYFSETQRNKGNFPGRFSGRQFSNSRSEMNVSTLELGDSALYLCASSYSSGSTDTQYFGPGTRLTVL.

The rearrangement links TRBV11-2 to TRBJ1-2; 8 bases align to TRBD1. The CDR3 runs to 14 residues. Germline CDR1 SGHAT, CDR2 FQNNGV. The V and J ends lost 4 bases and 2 bases, in that order; junction bases with no gene match: 3. This chain's CDR3 is CASSSTGGNYGYTF. CDR3 in DNA: TGTGCCAGCAGCTCTACAGGGGGGAACTATGGCTACACCTTC.

J is TRBJ1-2 and V is TRBV2; no clear D gene. Germline V gene sequence: CDR1 SNHLY, CDR2 FYNNEI. Trimming cost V 6 bases and J 4 bases, with 9 bases left between them. The length of the CDR3 is 12 residues. As DNA, the CDR3 is TGTGCCAGCAGCCAGGATACCTATGGCTACACCTTC. Translated: CASSQDTYGYTF.

V and J are TRBV11-2 and TRBJ2-2, with D unresolved. From germline, CDR1 is SGHAT and CDR2 FQNNGV. The V end was cut by 1 base, the J end by 6 bases, with 6 bases between. This CDR3 has 13 residues. This CDR3 is CASSLAVPGELFF. The CDR3 coding sequence is TGTGCCAGCAGCTTAGCGGTACCCGGGGAGCTGTTTTTT.

This clone occurred a few times. V usage is TRBV5-1 and J usage is TRBJ1-2, with D unclear. The CDR3 sequence is 12 residues long. V lost 0 bases, J lost 8 bases, and 8 bases lay in between. Germline V gene lookup returns CDR1 SGHRS and CDR2 YFSETQ. The CDR3 bases are TGCGCCAGCAGCTTGGACCAGGTCGGCTACACCTTC. It encodes CASSLDQVGYTF.

The V gene is TRBV5-6, the J gene TRBJ2-5; 9 bases match TRBD1. The CDR3 length is 14 residues. In germline, CDR1 is SGHDT, CDR2 YYEEEE. The V and J ends lost 4 bases and 4 bases, in that order; junction bases with no gene match: 5. CDR3 sequence reads: CASSRGQGTETQYF. As DNA, the CDR3 is TGTGCCAGCAGCCGGGGACAGGGAACAGAGACCCAGTACTTC.

The chain carries TRBV6-5 and TRBJ2-7, with D possibly being TRBD1 (6 bases). Looked up from germline, CDR1 is MNHEY and CDR2 is SVGAGI. The V and J ends lost 5 bases and 4 bases respectively, with 15 bases between them. This CDR3 has 14 amino acids. The CDR3 DNA follows: TGTGCCAGCAGTACTGCAGGGGTCTATTACGAGCAGTACTTC. Translating it yields CASSTAGVYYEQYF.

The V gene is TRBV6-5, the J gene TRBJ1-1, with a tentative D call TRBD1 (5 bases). This CDR3 has 14 amino acids. Germline lookup yields CDR1 MNHEY and CDR2 SVGAGI. With 1 base removed from V and 5 bases from J, the gap between germline ends came to 11 bases. In nucleotides, the CDR3 is TGTGCCAGCAGTTACTTCTCGGGGGGGACTGAAGCTTTCTTT. It translates to CASSYFSGGTEAFF.

This chain joins TRBV19 and TRBJ2-1; 8 bases fit TRBD2. From germline, CDR1 is LNHDA and CDR2 SQIVND (reference sequence). The CDR3 is 17 amino acids. V shed 3 bases, J shed 3 bases, and the junction held 10 bases outside the gene matches. The DNA of the CDR3 is TGTGCCAGTAGTATTTCAGTACTAGCGGACCTCTACAATGAGCAGTTCTTC. It specifies CASSISVLADLYNEQFF.

The V and J genes are TRBV13 and TRBJ2-7, with D perhaps matching TRBD2 (5 bases). V lost 1 base and J 6 bases, leaving 10 bases between the germline ends. CDR1 is PRHDT, CDR2 FYEKMQ, per germline (reference sequence). The CDR3 totals 13 residues. CDR3 sequence reads: CASSLVGVREQYF. CDR3 DNA: TGTGCCAGCAGCTTAGTGGGAGTTCGCGAGCAGTACTTC.

This clone was counted a single time. The CDR3 region has the DNA TGTGCCAGCAGCCCTAGTACAGGGGGCTACGAGCAGTACTTC. It translates to CASSPSTGGYEQYF. The J gene is TRBJ2-7, the V gene TRBV11-2; TRBD1 agrees at 8 bases. Germline assignment: CDR1 SGHAT and CDR2 FQNNGV. This CDR3 has 14 residues. V trimming: 5 bases; J trimming: 3 bases; junction bases outside the gene matches: 6.

The V call is TRBV18, the J call TRBJ2-1; 11 nucleotides agree with TRBD2. The CDR3 loop spans 15 amino acids. CDR1 is KGHSH, CDR2 LQKENI, per germline. After removal of 4 bases from V and 10 bases from J, the junction contained 9 bases not matched to a gene. The CDR3 reads CASSLTLAGEGEQFF. In nucleotides, the CDR3 is TGTGCCAGCTCACTAACACTAGCGGGAGAAGGGGAGCAGTTCTTC.

Only one count was recorded for this clone. The genes are TRBV29-1 and TRBJ2-1; 7 positions agree with TRBD2. J gave up 2 bases and V 6 bases, and 13 bases lay outside the gene matches. The CDR3 has 16 amino acids. CDR1 is SQVTM and CDR2 is ANQGSEA in the germline V gene. This CDR3 reads CSVRVPGGSTYNEQFF. The CDR3 DNA is TGCAGCGTGAGGGTTCCTGGCGGGAGTACCTACAATGAGCAGTTCTTC.

The J gene is TRBJ2-1, the V gene TRBV4-2; the match to TRBD1 covers 9 bases. The V gene end was trimmed by 1 base and the J gene end by 2 bases; junction bases not matched to a gene: 9. The V gene's germline CDR1 is LGHNA and CDR2 YNFKEQ. The CDR3 has 18 residues. This CDR3 is CASSQVFSGTGTYNEQFF. Here the CDR3 DNA reads TGTGCCAGCAGCCAAGTTTTTTCCGGGACAGGGACCTACAATGAGCAGTTCTTC.

As to this clone: Germline and junction disagree at one end, which may indicate a read error. V gene TRBV7-7 combines with J gene TRBJ2-5, with D perhaps TRBD1 or TRBD2 (6 bases each). This CDR3 is built from 15 residues. The V gene's germline CDR1 is SSHAT and CDR2 FNYEAQ (reference sequence). The CDR3: CASSLGGTYQETQYF. DNA for the CDR3: TGTGCTAGCAGCTTAGGGGGGACATACCAAGAGACCCAGTACTTC.

This rearrangement joins TRBV2 to TRBJ2-3; 8 bases align to TRBD1. Trimming at V came to 8 bases and at J to 0 bases, leaving 10 bases not matched to a gene. Germline CDR1 SNHLY, CDR2 FYNNEI. The CDR3 is 16 residues long. CDR3 nucleotide sequence: TGTGCCAGCTCCGGAACAGGGGGGTATAGCACAGATACGCAGTATTTT. Its protein product is CASSGTGGYSTDTQYF.

The chain combines TRBV13 with TRBJ2-5, with 7 positions matching TRBD1. This CDR3 has 15 amino acids. Germline V lookup: CDR1 PRHDT, CDR2 FYEKMQ (reference sequence). The J segment lost 1 base and the V segment lost 3 bases, leaving 5 bases of the junction unmatched. This CDR3 reads CASSFEGAIQETQYF. The CDR3 nucleotides read TGTGCCAGCAGCTTCGAGGGGGCGATCCAAGAGACCCAGTACTTC.